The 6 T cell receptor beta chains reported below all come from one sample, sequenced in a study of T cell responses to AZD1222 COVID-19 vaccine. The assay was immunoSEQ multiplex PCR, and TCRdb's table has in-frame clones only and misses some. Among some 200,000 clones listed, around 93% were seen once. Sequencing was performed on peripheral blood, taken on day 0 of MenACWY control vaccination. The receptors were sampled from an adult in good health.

This CDR3 is CASSSRTGYGYTF. The CDR3 bases are TGCGCCAGCAGCTCCAGGACAGGGTATGGCTACACCTTC. The chain uses TRBV5-1 and TRBJ1-2; 8 nucleotides match TRBD1. The germline gives CDR1 SGHRS, CDR2 YFSETQ. The CDR3 totals 13 residues. The trim removed 3 bases at V and 5 bases at J, leaving 3 bases unmatched.

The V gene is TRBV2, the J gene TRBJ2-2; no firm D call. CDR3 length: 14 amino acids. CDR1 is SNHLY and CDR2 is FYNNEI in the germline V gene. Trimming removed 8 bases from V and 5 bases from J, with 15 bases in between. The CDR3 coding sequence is TGTGCCAGCCGGTGGTCAGGAATGACCGGGGAGCTGTTTTTT. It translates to CASRWSGMTGELFF.

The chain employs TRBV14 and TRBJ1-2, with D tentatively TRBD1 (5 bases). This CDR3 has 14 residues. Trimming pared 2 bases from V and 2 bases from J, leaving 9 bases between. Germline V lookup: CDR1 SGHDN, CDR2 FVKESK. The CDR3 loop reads CASSQHWGNYGYTF. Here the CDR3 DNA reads TGTGCCAGCAGCCAACACTGGGGGAACTATGGCTACACCTTC.

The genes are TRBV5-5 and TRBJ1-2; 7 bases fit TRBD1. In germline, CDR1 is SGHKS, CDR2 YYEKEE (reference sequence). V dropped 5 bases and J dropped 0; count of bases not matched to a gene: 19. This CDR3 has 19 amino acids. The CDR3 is CASSLTILTGSGTNYGYTF. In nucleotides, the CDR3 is TGTGCCAGCAGTTTGACCATCCTGACAGGGTCGGGCACTAACTATGGCTACACCTTC.

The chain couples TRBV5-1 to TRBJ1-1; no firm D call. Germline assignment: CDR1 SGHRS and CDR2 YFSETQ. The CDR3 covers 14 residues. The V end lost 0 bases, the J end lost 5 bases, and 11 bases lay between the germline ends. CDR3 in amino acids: CASSLAAGWTEAFF. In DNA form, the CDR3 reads TGCGCCAGCAGCTTGGCCGCTGGTTGGACTGAAGCTTTCTTT.

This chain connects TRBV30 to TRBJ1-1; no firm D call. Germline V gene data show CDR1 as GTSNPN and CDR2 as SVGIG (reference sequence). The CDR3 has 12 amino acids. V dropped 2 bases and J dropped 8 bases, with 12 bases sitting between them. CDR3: CAWSPTPHEAFF. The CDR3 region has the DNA TGTGCCTGGAGTCCGACCCCCCACGAAGCTTTCTTT.